This T cell receptor (beta chain) was identified in a study of cytomegalovirus exposure and HLA in healthy donors. After removal of 9 bases from V and 8 bases from J, the junction contained 10 bases not matched to a gene. Germline assignment: CDR1 SNHLY and CDR2 FYNNEI. CDR3 length: 15 amino acids. The PCR had 60 Vbeta and 13 Jbeta primers. Produced via immunoSEQ multiplex PCR; TCRdb's table is partial and in-frame only. The data show roughly 150,000 clones, about 85% seen once. The rearrangement uses TRBV2 and TRBJ2-1; 13 nucleotides agree with TRBD2. Sequenced sample: PBMCs. The receptor was derived from a man aged 25 to 40 in good health and CMV-seropositive. For the CDR3, the DNA is TGTGCCAGTGGGAAACTAGCGGGAGGGCTGGATGAGCAGTTCTTC. Its translation: CASGKLAGGLDEQFF.